The clone carrying this T cell receptor (beta chain) was detected a few times. Its antigen is undetermined. The data were obtained in a study of T-cell memory formation after mild COVID-19. Across the study: TCR clusters were mostly confined to one donor each. Study findings and constraints: Clones shrinking from day 15 to 85 showed even CD4/CD8 mixes; later expanders tilted CD4+. Specificity for SARS-CoV-2 was not confirmed among the second-wave clones peaking on day 37.

There are 15 residues in the CDR3. The V and J ends lost 2 bases and 2 bases, in that order; junction bases with no gene match: 5. Germline values: CDR1 SGHTA, CDR2 FQGNSA. TCR alpha and TCR beta cDNA libraries carrying sample barcodes and UMIs were produced by 5'RACE using constant-segment primers. TCRdb re-analysed the 5' RACE reads in MiXCR, keeping a single row per CDR3 protein. The sample yields roughly 410,000 distinct CDR3 sequences, 20% to 25% seen once. The receptor was isolated from an adult woman who had mild COVID-19 (a few samples of this study predate the infection). Cell type and time point are not known. Sequenced sample: PBMCs or a T cell subset sorted from them (not recorded which). The V call is TRBV7-2, the J call TRBJ2-7; 8 nucleotides line up with TRBD1. The CDR3: CASSLQGALTYEQYF. The CDR3 nucleotides are TGTGCCAGCAGCTTACAGGGGGCCCTTACCTACGAGCAGTACTTC.